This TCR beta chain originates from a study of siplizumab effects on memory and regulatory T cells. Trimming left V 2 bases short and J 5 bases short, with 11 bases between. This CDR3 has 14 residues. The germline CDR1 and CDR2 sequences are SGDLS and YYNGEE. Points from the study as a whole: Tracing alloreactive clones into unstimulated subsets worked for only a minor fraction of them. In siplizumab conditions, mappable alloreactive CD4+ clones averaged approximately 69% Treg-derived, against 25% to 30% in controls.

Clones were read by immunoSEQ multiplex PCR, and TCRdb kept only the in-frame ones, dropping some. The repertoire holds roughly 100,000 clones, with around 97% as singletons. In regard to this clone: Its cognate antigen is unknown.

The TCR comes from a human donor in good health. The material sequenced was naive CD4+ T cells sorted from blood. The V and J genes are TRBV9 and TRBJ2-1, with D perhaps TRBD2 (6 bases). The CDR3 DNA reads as TGTGCCAGCAGCGTCGGGACTCTAAACAATGAGCAGTTCTTC. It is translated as CASSVGTLNNEQFF.